The 26 T cell receptor beta chains in this list originate from one sample, sequenced in a study of T cells in Graves' hyperthyroidism and ophthalmopathy. The source material, RNA transcripts, was used to amplify TCR beta CDR3 regions. The study used the HTBI primer set for a first-round RT-PCR of the TCR CDR3. TCRdb re-called the multiplex PCR reads through MiXCR, storing one row per CDR3 protein. The table includes 500,000 to 650,000 distinct CDR3 sequences, less than 20% detected once. The sequencing sample was made of blood. The origin of the receptors is a man in his forties with Graves' ophthalmopathy.

In its sample, this clonotype was seen many times. The chain has TRBV27 and TRBJ1-1, with D perhaps TRBD1 (5 bases). Germline lookup yields CDR1 MNHEY and CDR2 SMNVEV (reference sequence). Trimming stripped 6 bases from V and 4 bases from J, with 12 bases between. The CDR3 covers 13 residues. CDR3 sequence reads: CASSLRGGTEAFF. The DNA for the CDR3 is TGTGCCAGCAGCTTAAGGGGTGGCACTGAAGCTTTCTTT.

The rearrangement joins TRBV20-1 to TRBJ2-7; a possible D gene is TRBD2 (5 bases). Germline V gene lookup returns CDR1 DFQATT and CDR2 SNEGSKA (reference sequence). CDR3 length: 14 residues. V was shortened by 2 bases and J by 2 bases, with 13 bases between the two germline ends. This CDR3 is CSARSTDYTYEQYF. For the CDR3, the DNA is TGCAGTGCTAGAAGTACCGACTATACCTACGAGCAGTACTTC.

The rearrangement joins TRBV11-2 to TRBJ2-7; 11 positions match TRBD2. Trimming cost V 5 bases and J 3 bases; bases outside gene matches: 6. The CDR3 length is 15 residues. CDR1 and CDR2 from the germline V gene are SGHAT and FQNNGV. CDR3 in DNA: TGTGCCAGCAGCCCTCTGGGACTAGCGGTCTACGAGCAGTACTTC. It codes for CASSPLGLAVYEQYF.

This clonotype was seen only a few times. CDR3 in amino acids: CAWSAGVDQPQHF. DNA for the CDR3: TGTGCCTGGAGTGCCGGAGTGGATCAGCCCCAGCATTTT. The V and J genes are TRBV30 and TRBJ1-5; D is unresolved. The CDR3 has 13 residues. Germline CDR1 reads GTSNPN; CDR2 reads SVGIG (reference sequence). Trimming took off 1 base at V and 5 bases at J, with 9 bases between the two ends. Combining the CDR3 with reference TRBV30 and TRBJ1-5 gives the whole variable domain SQTIHQWPATLVQPVGSPLSLECTVEGTSNPNLYWYRQAAGRGLQLLFYSVGIGQISSEVPQNLSASRPQDRQFILSSKKLLLSDSGFYLCAWSAGVDQPQHFGDGTRLSIL.

This chain uses TRBV6-5 with TRBJ2-6; the match to TRBD1 covers 7 bases. The CDR3 runs to 17 residues. The junction had 5 bases not matched to a gene; V was cut back by 2 bases and J by 1 base. Germline V gene lookup returns CDR1 MNHEY and CDR2 SVGAGI. The CDR3 DNA is TGTGCCAGCAGTTACGACAGGGTGGCATCTGGGGCCAACGTCCTGACTTTC. Protein product: CASSYDRVASGANVLTF.

In its sample, this clonotype was seen a few times. The genes are TRBV5-6 and TRBJ2-1; no clear D. Germline values: CDR1 SGHDT, CDR2 YYEEEE. Trimming cost V 1 base and J 0 bases, with 8 bases left between them. This CDR3 is built from 15 residues. The CDR3 here is CASSLSLNSYNEQFF. For the CDR3, the DNA is TGTGCCAGCAGCTTGTCCCTGAACTCCTACAATGAGCAGTTCTTC. The variable domain in full, with the rest retrieved from reference TRBV5-6 and TRBJ2-1, is DAGVTQSPTHLIKTRGQQVTLRCSPKSGHDTVSWYQQALGQGPQFIFQYYEEEERQRGNFPDRFSGHQFPNYSSELNVNALLLGDSALYLCASSLSLNSYNEQFFGPGTRLTVL.

CDR3 coding DNA: TGTGCCAGCAGCCAAGAAACCCAGAACACCGGGGAGCTGTTTTTT. It codes for CASSQETQNTGELFF. The V and J genes are TRBV3-1 and TRBJ2-2; no reliable D call. Germline values: CDR1 LGHDT, CDR2 YNNKEL (reference sequence). V was trimmed by 0 bases and J by 1 base, leaving 6 bases between them. The CDR3 covers 15 residues. Combining the CDR3 with reference TRBV3-1 and TRBJ2-2 gives the whole variable domain DTAVSQTPKYLVTQMGNDKSIKCEQNLGHDTMYWYKQDSKKFLKIMFSYNNKELIINETVPNRFSPKSPDKAHLNLHINSLELGDSAVYFCASSQETQNTGELFFGEGSRLTVL.

There are many counts of this clonotype. The chain links TRBV2 to TRBJ2-5; TRBD2 agrees at 8 bases. CDR3 length equals 14 residues. Germline assignment: CDR1 SNHLY and CDR2 FYNNEI. V was pared by 4 bases and J by 4 bases, with 5 bases of the junction left unmatched. CDR3 DNA: TGTGCCAGCAGTGGAATGCTAGCGGGAGAGACCCAGTACTTC. Translated, it gives CASSGMLAGETQYF.

This sequence joins TRBV4-1 and TRBJ1-1; D is perhaps TRBD1 (5 bases). The CDR3 is made up of 16 amino acids. V lost 0 bases to trimming and J lost 3 bases, with 14 bases between them. Germline CDR1 MGHRA, CDR2 YSYEKL. The CDR3 sequence: CASSQDTGRGDTEAFF. In DNA form, the CDR3 reads TGCGCCAGCAGCCAAGACACAGGTCGGGGGGACACTGAAGCTTTCTTT.

The chain joins TRBV2 to TRBJ2-7, with a possible D match to TRBD2 (5 bases). Trimming took 6 bases from V and 3 from J, leaving 9 bases between them. This CDR3 comprises 12 residues. The germline V gene has CDR1 SNHLY and CDR2 FYNNEI. For the CDR3, the DNA is TGTGCCAGCAGACACCGGGACTACGAGCAGTACTTC. This encodes CASRHRDYEQYF.

The table lists this clonotype with many counts. This chain connects TRBV11-2 to TRBJ1-1, with D uncertain. Trimming took 5 bases from V and 1 from J, leaving 11 bases between them. Looked up from germline, CDR1 is SGHAT and CDR2 is FQNNGV. The CDR3 runs to 14 residues. The CDR3 sequence: CASSGGIGNTEAFF. In nucleotides, the CDR3 is TGTGCCAGCAGCGGCGGGATCGGGAACACTGAAGCTTTCTTT.

To note about this clonotype: The CDR3 carries no conserved terminal phenylalanine or tryptophan, so it likely arises from a read error. The chain uses TRBV12-3 or TRBV12-4 and TRBJ1-5, with TRBD1 matching 8 bases. Trimming took 6 bases from V and 6 from J; bases not matched to a gene: 4. The CDR3 extends over 13 amino acids. The chain's CDR3 is CASSGQGIQPQHL. The CDR3 DNA is TGTGCCAGCAGCGGACAGGGAATTCAGCCCCAGCATCTT.

The J gene is TRBJ2-7, the V gene TRBV11-2; 9 bases agree with TRBD2. The CDR3 is 16 residues long. Germline V gene sequence: CDR1 SGHAT, CDR2 FQNNGV. J lost 2 bases, V lost 4 bases, and 9 bases had no gene match. The CDR3 DNA reads TGTGCCAGCAGCTCCCTAAAACGACTAGCGGCCTACGAGCAGTACTTC. Its translation is CASSSLKRLAAYEQYF.

The rearrangement uses TRBV6-1 and TRBJ2-3; D possibly matches TRBD1 or TRBD2 (5 bases each). CDR3 length: 16 residues. CDR1 is MNHNS, CDR2 SASEGT, per germline. V was cut by 1 base and J by 3 bases, with 14 bases left in between. CDR3 bases: TGTGCCAGCAGTGAAGGGCCGGGGCTGACAACAGATACGCAGTATTTT. It encodes CASSEGPGLTTDTQYF.

In its sample, this clonotype was seen a few times. The CDR3 coding sequence is TGTGCCAGCAGTTACGGACAGGGGGATGAAGCTTTCTTT. It yields the protein CASSYGQGDEAFF. V is TRBV6-2 or TRBV6-3 and J is TRBJ1-1, with 10 bases fitting TRBD1. The CDR3 has 13 amino acids. With V trimmed by 2 bases and J by 7 bases, 1 base remained unmatched. Per germline, CDR1 MNHEY and CDR2 SVGEGT.

The genes are TRBV7-9 and TRBJ2-7, with TRBD2 identical over 11 bases. Germline CDR1 reads SEHNR; CDR2 reads FQNEAQ (reference sequence). This CDR3 has 19 residues. V was clipped by 0 bases and J by 2 bases; unmatched bases: 12. The CDR3 region has the DNA TGTGCCAGCAGCTTAGCCTTGGGGACTAGCGGCGCCCAAACCTACGAGCAGTACTTC. Translation gives CASSLALGTSGAQTYEQYF.

This clonotype occurred a few times. V is TRBV6-1 and J is TRBJ1-1, with a tentative D call TRBD1 (6 bases). V lost 7 bases and J lost 12, with 15 bases in between. The CDR3 has 11 amino acids. CDR1 is MNHNS and CDR2 is SASEGT in the germline V gene. The CDR3 nucleotides are TGTGCCAGCACTACAGGGTTCTTGTCTTTCTTT. Amino acids: CASTTGFLSFF.

This clonotype was recorded a few times. This CDR3 reads CASSPDQGLAGMNIQYF. The DNA for the CDR3 is TGCGCCAGCAGCCCCGATCAGGGACTAGCGGGAATGAACATTCAGTACTTC. V gene TRBV4-1 combines with J gene TRBJ2-4; 13 bases match TRBD2. The V gene's germline CDR1 is MGHRA and CDR2 YSYEKL. Trimming removed 4 bases from V and 7 bases from J; junction bases left unmatched: 10. The length of the CDR3 is 17 residues.

In this sample, this clonotype turned up a few times. The CDR3 loop reads CASRLAGGQNTGELFF. CDR3 bases: TGTGCCAGCAGGCTCGCGGGGGGCCAAAACACCGGGGAGCTGTTTTTT. The genes are TRBV7-3 and TRBJ2-2, with TRBD2 matching over 8 bases. V shed 6 bases, J shed 2 bases, and the junction held 8 bases outside the gene matches. This CDR3 is 16 amino acids long. Per germline, CDR1 SGHTA and CDR2 FQGTGA.

This clonotype was observed many times. The rearrangement joins TRBV12-3 or TRBV12-4 to TRBJ2-1, with 8 bases lining up with TRBD1. V dropped 6 bases and J dropped 0; count of bases not matched to a gene: 13. CDR3 length: 18 amino acids. The CDR3 nucleotides are TGTGCCAGCAGATTTAGGACCCCCGGGACAGGCTCCTACAATGAGCAGTTCTTC. The encoded protein is CASRFRTPGTGSYNEQFF.

Comment on this clonotype: A single base separates this from a much larger clone, so it may be a read error. The genes are TRBV15 and TRBJ2-5; no clear D gene. V lost 1 base to trimming and J lost 4 bases, with 4 bases between them. This CDR3 is 12 amino acids long. CDR1 is LNHNV, CDR2 YYDKDF, per germline (reference sequence). The CDR3: CATSRVRETQYF. The DNA of the CDR3 is TGTGCCACCAGCAGAGTAAGAGAGACCCAGTACTTC. The full variable domain, its missing parts supplied by reference TRBV15 and TRBJ2-5, is DAMVIQNPRYQVTQFGKPVTLSCSQTLNHNVMYWYQQKSSQAPKLLFHYYDKDFNNEADTPDNFQSRRPNTSFCFLDIRSPGLGDTAMYLCATSRVRETQYFGPGTRLLVL.

This clonotype was seen at least ten times. The rearrangement joins TRBV6-1 to TRBJ2-7, with no clear D. The CDR3 covers 11 residues. Trimming shortened V by 6 bases and J by 6 bases, and 9 bases separated the two germline ends. Germline V CDR1 and CDR2: MNHNS, SASEGT. CDR3 coding DNA: TGTGCCAGCAGGCTGAACATCGAGCAGTACTTC. Translating it yields CASRLNIEQYF.

This chain uses TRBV6-1 with TRBJ2-1, with 8 bases fitting TRBD1. J lost 2 bases, V lost 6 bases, and 9 bases had no gene match. This CDR3 is built from 16 residues. Germline V lookup: CDR1 MNHNS, CDR2 SASEGT. The CDR3 sequence: CASSPGQGWPYNEQFF. The DNA of the CDR3 is TGTGCCAGCAGCCCTGGACAGGGATGGCCCTACAATGAGCAGTTCTTC.

The CDR3 spells CASSPRTGLGHEAFF. The CDR3 DNA follows: TGTGCCAGCAGCCCCCGGACAGGGCTCGGGCATGAAGCTTTCTTT. V is TRBV3-1 and J is TRBJ1-1; TRBD1 aligns across 8 bases. The germline V gene encodes CDR1 LGHDT and CDR2 YNNKEL (reference sequence). The CDR3 runs 15 residues. After removal of 4 bases from V and 7 bases from J, the junction contained 11 bases not matched to a gene.

There are many counts of this clonotype. The chain couples TRBV2 to TRBJ2-3, with D hard to call. Germline lookup yields CDR1 SNHLY and CDR2 FYNNEI. V was pared by 1 base and J by 5 bases, with 19 bases between. The CDR3 consists of 17 residues. The CDR3 coding sequence is TGTGCCAGCAGTGAAGATTGGACGTCCGTGAGAGGAGATACGCAGTATTTT. Translated: CASSEDWTSVRGDTQYF.

J is TRBJ2-7 and V is TRBV20-1; 8 nucleotides line up with TRBD2. CDR1 DFQATT and CDR2 SNEGSKA come from the germline V gene (reference sequence). The CDR3 extends over 11 amino acids. The DNA of the CDR3 is TGCACCGTAGCGGGAAGGGGAGAGCAGTACTTC. Translated, it gives CTVAGRGEQYF.